These 31 T cell receptor beta chains share one sample of origin, sequenced in a study of somatic mutations in cytotoxic T cells in rheumatoid arthritis. Produced via immunoSEQ multiplex PCR; TCRdb's table is partial and in-frame only. The sample contains tens of thousands of clones, about 82% of which appear only once. The source material was CD8+ T cells sorted from blood. The receptors originated from a woman in her 50s in good health.

The V and J genes are TRBV14 and TRBJ2-1, with TRBD2 matching 10 bases. Germline V lookup: CDR1 SGHDN, CDR2 FVKESK. V lost 1 base to trimming and J lost 8 bases; unmatched junction nucleotides: 5. CDR3 length: 15 amino acids. The CDR3: CASSQASGGADEQFF. CDR3 bases: TGTGCCAGCAGCCAAGCCAGCGGGGGGGCCGATGAGCAGTTCTTC.

This clone came up a few times. J is TRBJ1-6 and V is TRBV7-9; D uncertain. The germline V gene has CDR1 SEHNR and CDR2 FQNEAQ (reference sequence). Trimming took off 5 bases at V and 6 bases at J, with 11 bases between the two ends. This CDR3 region has 14 residues. CDR3 nucleotides: TGTGCCAGCAGCGCCACGGGGAGTAATTCACCCCTCCACTTT. Translation gives CASSATGSNSPLHF.

DNA for the CDR3: TGTGCCAGCAGCTTAGGAAGAGGGGGGCCTCGCACAGATACGCAGTATTTT. Translating gives CASSLGRGGPRTDTQYF. V and J are TRBV7-9 and TRBJ2-3; D is tentatively TRBD1 or TRBD2 (6 bases each). The CDR3 length is 17 residues. Trimming took off 1 base at V and 1 base at J, with 15 bases between the two ends. Germline lookup yields CDR1 SEHNR and CDR2 FQNEAQ (reference sequence).

This chain uses TRBV6-5 with TRBJ2-3, with a possible D match to TRBD1 (5 bases). Germline lookup yields CDR1 MNHEY and CDR2 SVGAGI. The length of the CDR3 is 15 residues. Trimming took off 6 bases at V and 0 bases at J, with 13 bases between the two ends. CDR3 amino acids: CASRSRVGSTDTQYF. The CDR3 DNA reads TGTGCCAGCAGATCCAGGGTGGGGAGCACAGATACGCAGTATTTT.

The chain is built from TRBV28 and TRBJ1-5; a weak D match, TRBD1 (5 bases). The V gene lost 5 bases and the J gene lost 3 bases, with 26 bases spanning the gap. Germline CDR1 is MDHEN and CDR2 is SYDVKM. The CDR3 loop spans 19 amino acids. The CDR3 coding sequence is TGTGCCAGCAGTCTGGGGAACCCCGGTGGGACGTATTCCAATCAGCCCCAGCATTTT. Protein sequence: CASSLGNPGGTYSNQPQHF.

This chain connects TRBV27 to TRBJ2-7; TRBD1 matches at 8 bases. V was pared by 2 bases and J by 6 bases, with 6 bases of the junction left unmatched. The CDR3 totals 14 residues. Germline CDR1 and CDR2: MNHEY and SMNVEV (reference sequence). The CDR3 loop is CASSLRTGFLEQYF. The CDR3 coding sequence is TGTGCCAGCAGTTTAAGGACAGGGTTCCTCGAGCAGTACTTC.

V and J are TRBV4-3 and TRBJ1-4, with no clear D. Trimming removed 1 base at V and 6 bases at J, with 18 bases between. The germline V gene has CDR1 LGHNA and CDR2 YSLEER. The CDR3 sequence is 17 residues long. The CDR3 loop is CASSQVIGLGNYEKLFF. The CDR3, as DNA: TGCGCCAGCAGCCAAGTTATAGGGTTGGGTAATTATGAAAAACTGTTTTTT.

DNA of the CDR3: TGCGCCAGCAGCCAAGTGGGGGTCCACTATGGCTACACCTTC. Translated: CASSQVGVHYGYTF. V gene TRBV4-3 combines with J gene TRBJ1-2; a possible D gene is TRBD1 (5 bases). Trimming pared 1 base from V and 3 bases from J, leaving 9 bases between. Germline CDR1 is LGHNA and CDR2 is YSLEER. The CDR3 has 14 residues.

The gene calls are TRBV4-3 and TRBJ2-5, with 11 nucleotides matching TRBD2. The CDR3 is made up of 16 amino acids. J gave up 5 bases and V 1 base, and 6 bases lay outside the gene matches. CDR1 and CDR2 from the germline V gene are LGHNA and YSLEER. CDR3 in amino acids: CASSQALAGGGETQYF. The DNA for the CDR3 is TGCGCCAGCAGCCAAGCCCTAGCGGGGGGTGGGGAGACCCAGTACTTC.

The CDR3 bases are TGTGCCAGCAGCCTAGGGACTAGCGGGAGCTCCTACAATGAGCAGTTCTTC. Translation: CASSLGTSGSSYNEQFF. The genes are TRBV27 and TRBJ2-1, with TRBD2 matching 14 bases. The trim removed 6 bases at V and 0 bases at J, leaving 4 bases unmatched. The germline V gene has CDR1 MNHEY and CDR2 SMNVEV (reference sequence). This CDR3 is 17 amino acids long.

The chain links TRBV9 to TRBJ1-6, with TRBD1 as a possible D gene (5 bases). CDR3 size: 15 residues. Trimming stripped 3 bases from V and 0 bases from J, with 7 bases between. From germline, CDR1 is SGDLS and CDR2 YYNGEE. CDR3 nucleotides: TGTGCCAGCAGCGGACAGAGCTCCTATAATTCACCCCTCCACTTT. Its protein is CASSGQSSYNSPLHF. Based on the CDR3 plus reference TRBV9 and TRBJ1-6, the full variable domain is DSGVTQTPKHLITATGQRVTLRCSPRSGDLSVYWYQQSLDQGLQFLIQYYNGEERAKGNILERFSAQQFPDLHSELNLSSLELGDSALYFCASSGQSSYNSPLHFGNGTRLTVT.

The rearrangement uses TRBV13 and TRBJ2-1, with 7 bases fitting TRBD2. Germline trimming cut 5 bases from V and 10 bases from J; bases unmatched to any gene: 20. Germline V gene data show CDR1 as PRHDT and CDR2 as FYEKMQ (reference sequence). This CDR3 has 17 residues. CDR3 bases: TGTGCCAGCAGCCCCCGCTGGGGGGGAAGAGGACTGGAGGAGCAGTTCTTC. Its translation is CASSPRWGGRGLEEQFF.

The rearrangement links TRBV6-5 to TRBJ2-7; 11 bases are a match to TRBD2. The germline V gene encodes CDR1 MNHEY and CDR2 SVGAGI. Trimming removed 5 bases from V and 7 bases from J; junction bases left unmatched: 10. This CDR3 comprises 15 residues. CDR3 in DNA: TGTGCCAGCAGTCCTAGCGGGGGGTTAAAACGGGAGCAGTACGTC. Translating it yields CASSPSGGLKREQYV.

The CDR3 nucleotides are TGTGCCAGCAGCGAGGGGGGAGACGCTCAGCCCCAGCATTTT. Encoded protein: CASSEGGDAQPQHF. This chain connects TRBV9 to TRBJ1-5, with a tentative D call TRBD1 (6 bases). Trimming removed 3 bases from V and 6 bases from J, with 13 bases in between. This CDR3 contains 14 residues. CDR1 is SGDLS and CDR2 is YYNGEE in the germline V gene.

This chain links TRBV6-5 with TRBJ1-1; the D is unclear. Trimming cost V 7 bases and J 1 base, with 10 bases left between them. Germline CDR1 is MNHEY and CDR2 is SVGAGI. The CDR3 has 13 amino acids. The CDR3 loop reads CASNRHANTEAFF. For the CDR3, the DNA is TGTGCCAGCAACCGTCACGCGAACACTGAAGCTTTCTTT.

The rearrangement uses TRBV9 and TRBJ2-2; 10 bases align to TRBD2. The CDR3 runs 15 residues. Trimming removed 3 bases from V and 2 bases from J; junction bases left unmatched: 1. Germline CDR1 and CDR2: SGDLS and YYNGEE. CDR3 coding DNA: TGTGCCAGCAGCGGGACTAGCGGAAACACCGGGGAGCTGTTTTTT. This sequence encodes CASSGTSGNTGELFF.

The V and J genes are TRBV4-1 and TRBJ2-2, with a weak D call TRBD2 (5 bases). Per the germline V gene, CDR1 is MGHRA and CDR2 is YSYEKL. The ends were cut back, 0 bases at V and 6 bases at J, with 14 bases in the middle. The CDR3 is 16 amino acids. The CDR3 sequence is CASSQELPGSSGELFF. The CDR3 region has the DNA TGCGCCAGCAGCCAAGAACTCCCGGGGTCCTCCGGGGAGCTGTTTTTT.

J is TRBJ2-5 and V is TRBV9; possible D gene TRBD1, 5 bases. The CDR3 consists of 14 residues. Trimming took 3 bases from V and 4 from J, leaving 13 bases between them. Germline CDR1 SGDLS, CDR2 YYNGEE. Written as DNA, the CDR3 is TGTGCCAGCAGCGAGGGGTGGGTAGGAGAGACCCAGTACTTC. Translated, it gives CASSEGWVGETQYF. Variable domain in full (rest from reference TRBV9 and TRBJ2-5): DSGVTQTPKHLITATGQRVTLRCSPRSGDLSVYWYQQSLDQGLQFLIQYYNGEERAKGNILERFSAQQFPDLHSELNLSSLELGDSALYFCASSEGWVGETQYFGPGTRLLVL.

In its sample, this clone was seen once. V gene TRBV15 combines with J gene TRBJ2-6, with D possibly matching TRBD2 (5 bases). Deletions cut 0 bases from V and 1 base from J, with 7 bases between. This CDR3 region has 16 residues. Germline CDR1 reads LNHNV; CDR2 reads YYDKDF (reference sequence). CDR3 loop: CATSRDRESGANVLTF. The CDR3 bases are TGTGCCACCAGCAGAGATCGGGAATCTGGGGCCAACGTCCTGACTTTC.

The chain couples TRBV4-1 to TRBJ1-5; possible D gene TRBD1, 5 bases. In germline, CDR1 is MGHRA, CDR2 YSYEKL. CDR3 size: 13 residues. Trimming stripped 1 base from V and 4 bases from J, with 5 bases between. This CDR3 reads CASSQGQNQPQHF. CDR3 DNA sequence: TGCGCCAGCAGCCAAGGACAGAATCAGCCCCAGCATTTT.

The genes are TRBV10-1 and TRBJ2-3, with D possibly TRBD1 on 6 matching bases. The CDR3 runs to 13 residues. Germline V gene sequence: CDR1 WNHNN, CDR2 SYGVQD (reference sequence). Trimming left V 8 bases short and J 2 bases short, with 11 bases between. The CDR3 DNA sequence: TGCGCCAGCCGGGACACTCTCACAGATACGCAGTATTTT. This sequence encodes CASRDTLTDTQYF.

The chain employs TRBV6-6 and TRBJ1-1; D unresolved. This CDR3 comprises 14 residues. The V and J ends lost 2 bases and 1 base respectively, with 8 bases between them. Germline V CDR1 and CDR2: MNHNY, SVGAGI (reference sequence). CDR3 region: CASSYAAENTEAFF. The CDR3 bases are TGTGCCAGCAGTTACGCTGCGGAGAACACTGAAGCTTTCTTT.

The V and J genes are TRBV5-4 and TRBJ1-1, with D perhaps TRBD1 (5 bases). The CDR3 has 15 amino acids. Germline CDR1 is SGHNT and CDR2 is YYREEE (reference sequence). V was cut by 4 bases and J by 1 base, with 14 bases left in between. Here the CDR3 DNA reads TGTGCCAGCAGCCCGCTATCGGGGGGGAACACTGAAGCTTTCTTT. It translates to CASSPLSGGNTEAFF.

The chain links TRBV19 to TRBJ1-1, with D tentatively TRBD1 (6 bases). The germline V gene encodes CDR1 LNHDA and CDR2 SQIVND (reference sequence). CDR3 length equals 16 residues. The V and J ends lost 1 base and 3 bases respectively, with 15 bases between them. CDR3 coding DNA: TGTGCCAGTAGTATAGCTAGGGGGGTTCTGGACACTGAAGCTTTCTTT. This codes for CASSIARGVLDTEAFF.

The genes are TRBV6-6 and TRBJ2-3; D may be TRBD2 (7 bases). V shed 7 bases and J shed 1 base, with 18 bases lying between them. From germline, CDR1 is MNHNY and CDR2 SVGAGI (reference sequence). The CDR3 covers 16 residues. DNA for the CDR3: TGTGCCAGCACTCTTTCGGAGGGGGGGGGCACAGATACGCAGTATTTT. Translation gives CASTLSEGGGTDTQYF.

The rearrangement joins TRBV6-1 to TRBJ1-2, with 7 bases matching TRBD1. With V trimmed by 7 bases and J by 6 bases, 11 bases remained unmatched. This CDR3 spans 14 amino acids. CDR1 MNHNS and CDR2 SASEGT come from the germline V gene. This chain's CDR3 is CASTNRGYLDGYTF. CDR3 DNA: TGTGCCAGCACGAACAGGGGATATCTTGATGGCTACACCTTC.

This clone has a handful of counts. The V call is TRBV4-3, the J call TRBJ1-1; possible D gene TRBD1, 6 bases. CDR1 and CDR2 (germline): LGHNA, YSLEER. This CDR3 has 17 residues. Trimming pared 0 bases from V and 4 bases from J, leaving 18 bases between. The CDR3 reads CASSQEGHGGWPTEAFF. CDR3 bases: TGCGCCAGCAGCCAAGAAGGGCACGGGGGCTGGCCCACTGAAGCTTTCTTT.

The count of this clone is one. The V gene is TRBV7-8, the J gene TRBJ1-3; D is undetermined. The V and J ends lost 0 bases and 3 bases respectively, with 15 bases between them. CDR3 length: 17 amino acids. Germline V gene lookup returns CDR1 SGHVS and CDR2 FQNEAQ. CDR3 residues: CASSLAAGTYFGNTIYF. CDR3 in DNA: TGTGCCAGCAGCTTAGCAGCAGGCACCTACTTTGGAAACACCATATATTTT.

The rearrangement links TRBV6-1 to TRBJ1-1; 10 bases agree with TRBD1. Germline assignment: CDR1 MNHNS and CDR2 SASEGT. V was pared by 1 base and J by 10 bases, with 12 bases of the junction left unmatched. There are 16 residues in the CDR3. The CDR3 region is CASSEGGQGTLTLAFF. Here the CDR3 DNA reads TGTGCCAGCAGTGAAGGGGGACAGGGGACGCTCACACTAGCTTTCTTT.

This sequence joins TRBV5-4 and TRBJ1-2; 7 bases align to TRBD1. J was trimmed by 6 bases and V by 0 bases; bases with no gene match: 5. The CDR3 runs to 14 residues. Germline V CDR1 and CDR2: SGHNT, YYREEE (reference sequence). CDR3 DNA sequence: TGTGCCAGCAGCTTGGTTGTAGGGGGCCATGGCTACACCTTC. This encodes CASSLVVGGHGYTF. Complete variable domain (other parts from reference TRBV5-4 and TRBJ1-2): ETGVTQSPTHLIKTRGQQVTLRCSSQSGHNTVSWYQQALGQGPQFIFQYYREEENGRGNFPPRFSGLQFPNYSSELNVNALELDDSALYLCASSLVVGGHGYTFGSGTRLTVV.

The chain employs TRBV7-9 and TRBJ2-7; 7 nucleotides agree with TRBD1. The germline CDR1 and CDR2 sequences are SEHNR and FQNEAQ (reference sequence). The CDR3 has 16 residues. The V segment lost 5 bases and the J segment 0 bases; nucleotides outside the gene matches: 10. Written as DNA, the CDR3 is TGTGCCAGCAGCGCCTTGACAGGGTTCAGCTCCTACGAGCAGTACTTC. Its translation is CASSALTGFSSYEQYF.